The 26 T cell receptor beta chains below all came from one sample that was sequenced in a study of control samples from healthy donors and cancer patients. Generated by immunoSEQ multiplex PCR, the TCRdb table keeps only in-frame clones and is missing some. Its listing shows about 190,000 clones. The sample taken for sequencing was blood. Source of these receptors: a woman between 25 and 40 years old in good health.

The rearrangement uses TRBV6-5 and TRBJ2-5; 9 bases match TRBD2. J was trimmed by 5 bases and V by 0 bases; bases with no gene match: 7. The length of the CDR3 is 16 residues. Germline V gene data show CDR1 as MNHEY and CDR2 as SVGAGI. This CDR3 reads CASSYSAASGAETQYF. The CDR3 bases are TGTGCCAGCAGTTACTCGGCAGCTAGCGGGGCCGAGACCCAGTACTTC.

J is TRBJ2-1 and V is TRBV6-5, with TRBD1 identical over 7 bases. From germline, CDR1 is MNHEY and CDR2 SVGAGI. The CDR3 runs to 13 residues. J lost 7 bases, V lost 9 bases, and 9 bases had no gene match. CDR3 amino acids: CASSHRGGNEQFF. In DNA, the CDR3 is TGTGCCAGTAGTCACAGGGGTGGGAATGAGCAGTTCTTC.

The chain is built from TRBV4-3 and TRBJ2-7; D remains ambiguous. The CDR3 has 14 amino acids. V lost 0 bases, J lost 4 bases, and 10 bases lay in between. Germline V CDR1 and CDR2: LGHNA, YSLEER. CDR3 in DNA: TGCGCCAGCAGCCAAGAGGCGGCGAGATACGAGCAGTACTTC. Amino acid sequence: CASSQEAARYEQYF.

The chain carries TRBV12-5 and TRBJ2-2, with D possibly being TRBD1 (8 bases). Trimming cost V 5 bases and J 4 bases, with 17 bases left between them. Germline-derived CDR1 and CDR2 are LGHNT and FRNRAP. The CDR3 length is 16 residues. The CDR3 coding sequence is TGTGCTAGTGGTACTGGACAGGGAGGGGGCACCGGGGAGCTGTTTTTT. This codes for CASGTGQGGGTGELFF.

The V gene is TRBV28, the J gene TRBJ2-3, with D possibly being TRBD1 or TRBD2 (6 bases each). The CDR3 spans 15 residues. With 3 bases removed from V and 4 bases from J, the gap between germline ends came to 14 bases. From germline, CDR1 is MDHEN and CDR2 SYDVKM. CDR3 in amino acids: CASSFSTGGADTQYF. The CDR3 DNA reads TGTGCCAGCAGTTTTTCGACAGGAGGGGCAGATACGCAGTATTTT. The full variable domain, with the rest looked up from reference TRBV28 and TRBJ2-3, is DVKVTQSSRYLVKRTGEKVFLECVQDMDHENMFWYRQDPGLGLRLIYFSYDVKMKEKGDIPEGYSVSREKKERFSLILESASTNQTSMYLCASSFSTGGADTQYFGPGTRLTVL.

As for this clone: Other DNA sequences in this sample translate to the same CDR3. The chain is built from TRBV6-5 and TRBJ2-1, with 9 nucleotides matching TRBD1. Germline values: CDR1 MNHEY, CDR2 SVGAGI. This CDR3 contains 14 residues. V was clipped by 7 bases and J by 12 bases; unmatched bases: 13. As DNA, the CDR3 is TGTGCCAGCACCCAAGGGACAGGGTATGGAGGGCAGTTCTTC. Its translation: CASTQGTGYGGQFF.

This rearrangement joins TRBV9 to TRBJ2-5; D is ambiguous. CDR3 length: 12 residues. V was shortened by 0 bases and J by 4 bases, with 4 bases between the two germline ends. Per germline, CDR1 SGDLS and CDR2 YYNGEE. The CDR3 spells CASSVGGETQYF. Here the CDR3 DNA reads TGTGCCAGCAGCGTAGGAGGAGAGACCCAGTACTTC.

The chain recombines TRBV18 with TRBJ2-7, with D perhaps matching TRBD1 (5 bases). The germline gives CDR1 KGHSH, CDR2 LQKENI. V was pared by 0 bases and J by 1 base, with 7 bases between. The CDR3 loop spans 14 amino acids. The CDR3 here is CASSPPAGSYEQYF. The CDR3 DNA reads TGTGCCAGCTCACCACCGGCAGGGTCCTACGAGCAGTACTTC.

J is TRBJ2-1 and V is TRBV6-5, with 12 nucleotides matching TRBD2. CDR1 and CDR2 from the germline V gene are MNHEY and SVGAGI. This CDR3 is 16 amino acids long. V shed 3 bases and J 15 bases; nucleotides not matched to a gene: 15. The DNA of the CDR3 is TGTGCCAGCAGTTATAATGCCCATCTAGCGGGGGGGCGGGCGTTCTTC. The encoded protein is CASSYNAHLAGGRAFF.

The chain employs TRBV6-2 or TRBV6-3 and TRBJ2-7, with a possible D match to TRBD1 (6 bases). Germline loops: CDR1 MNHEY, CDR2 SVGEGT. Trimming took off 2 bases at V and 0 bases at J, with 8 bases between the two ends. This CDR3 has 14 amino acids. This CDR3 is CASSYGQSSYEQYF. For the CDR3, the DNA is TGTGCCAGCAGTTACGGACAGAGCTCCTACGAGCAGTACTTC.

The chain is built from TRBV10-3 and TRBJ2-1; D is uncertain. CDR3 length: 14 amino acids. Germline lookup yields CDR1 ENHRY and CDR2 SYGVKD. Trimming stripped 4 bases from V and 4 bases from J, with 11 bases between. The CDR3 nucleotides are TGTGCCATCAGTGGAAGTCGGCAGTACAATGAGCAGTTCTTC. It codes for CAISGSRQYNEQFF.

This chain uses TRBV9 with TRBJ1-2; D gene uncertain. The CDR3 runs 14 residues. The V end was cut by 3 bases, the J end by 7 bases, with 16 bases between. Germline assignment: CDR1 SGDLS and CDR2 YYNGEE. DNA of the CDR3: TGTGCCAGCAGCGCTAGGACGGGCCAAGGTGGCTACACCTTC. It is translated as CASSARTGQGGYTF.

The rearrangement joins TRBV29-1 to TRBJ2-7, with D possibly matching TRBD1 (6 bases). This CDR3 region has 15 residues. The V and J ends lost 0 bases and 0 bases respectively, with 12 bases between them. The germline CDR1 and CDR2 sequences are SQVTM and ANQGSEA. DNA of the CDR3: TGCAGCGTTGAAGAAACAGGGCCCCTCTCCTACGAGCAGTACTTC. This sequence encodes CSVEETGPLSYEQYF.

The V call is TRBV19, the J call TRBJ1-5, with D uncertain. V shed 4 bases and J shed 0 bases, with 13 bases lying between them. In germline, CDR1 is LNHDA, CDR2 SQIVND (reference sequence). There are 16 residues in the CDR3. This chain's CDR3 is CASSTRTEPSNQPQHF. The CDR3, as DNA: TGTGCCAGTAGTACACGGACGGAACCTAGCAATCAGCCCCAGCATTTT.

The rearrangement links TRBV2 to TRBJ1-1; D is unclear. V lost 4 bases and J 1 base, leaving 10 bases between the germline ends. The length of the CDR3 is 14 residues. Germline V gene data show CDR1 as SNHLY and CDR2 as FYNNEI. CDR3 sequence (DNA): TGTGCCAGCAGTGCGCGGAGTTCGAACACTGAAGCTTTCTTT. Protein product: CASSARSSNTEAFF.

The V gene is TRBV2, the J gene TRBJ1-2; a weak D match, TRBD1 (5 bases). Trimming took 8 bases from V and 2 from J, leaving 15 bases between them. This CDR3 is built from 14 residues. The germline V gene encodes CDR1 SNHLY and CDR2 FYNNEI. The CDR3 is CASWYQGSNYGYTF. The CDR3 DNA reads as TGTGCCAGCTGGTACCAGGGATCCAACTATGGCTACACCTTC.

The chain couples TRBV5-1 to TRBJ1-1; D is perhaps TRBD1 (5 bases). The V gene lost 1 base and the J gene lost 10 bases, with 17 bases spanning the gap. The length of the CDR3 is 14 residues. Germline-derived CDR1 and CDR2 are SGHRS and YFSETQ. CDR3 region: CASSLRSPGEGAFF. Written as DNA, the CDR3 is TGCGCCAGCAGCTTGAGATCCCCGGGGGAGGGAGCTTTCTTT. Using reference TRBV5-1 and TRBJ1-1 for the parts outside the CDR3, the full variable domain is KAGVTQTPRYLIKTRGQQVTLSCSPISGHRSVSWYQQTPGQGLQFLFEYFSETQRNKGNFPGRFSGRQFSNSRSEMNVSTLELGDSALYLCASSLRSPGEGAFFGQGTRLTVV.

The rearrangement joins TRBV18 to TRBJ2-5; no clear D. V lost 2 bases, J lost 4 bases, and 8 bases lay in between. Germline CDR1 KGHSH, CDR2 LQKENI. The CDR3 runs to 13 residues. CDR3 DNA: TGTGCCAGCTCACCAGGGGATGGAGAGACCCAGTACTTC. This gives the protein CASSPGDGETQYF.

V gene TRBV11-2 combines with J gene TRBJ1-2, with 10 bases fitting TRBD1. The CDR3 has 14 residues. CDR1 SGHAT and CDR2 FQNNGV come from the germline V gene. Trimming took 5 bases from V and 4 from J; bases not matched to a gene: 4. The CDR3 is CASSDRGPGYGYTF. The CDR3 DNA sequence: TGTGCCAGCAGCGACAGGGGGCCGGGCTATGGCTACACCTTC.

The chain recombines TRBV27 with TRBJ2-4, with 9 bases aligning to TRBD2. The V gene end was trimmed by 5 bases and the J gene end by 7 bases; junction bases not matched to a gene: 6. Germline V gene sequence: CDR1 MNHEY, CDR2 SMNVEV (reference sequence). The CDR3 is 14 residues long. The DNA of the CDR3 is TGTGCCAGCAGTACGGGACTAGCTTTCAACATTCAGTACTTC. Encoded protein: CASSTGLAFNIQYF.

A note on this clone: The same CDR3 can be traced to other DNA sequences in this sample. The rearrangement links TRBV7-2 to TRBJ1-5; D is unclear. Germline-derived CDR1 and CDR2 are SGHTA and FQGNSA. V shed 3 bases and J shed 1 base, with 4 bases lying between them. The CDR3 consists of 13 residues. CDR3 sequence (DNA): TGTGCCAGCAGCTTCGGAAGCAATCAGCCCCAGCATTTT. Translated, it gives CASSFGSNQPQHF.

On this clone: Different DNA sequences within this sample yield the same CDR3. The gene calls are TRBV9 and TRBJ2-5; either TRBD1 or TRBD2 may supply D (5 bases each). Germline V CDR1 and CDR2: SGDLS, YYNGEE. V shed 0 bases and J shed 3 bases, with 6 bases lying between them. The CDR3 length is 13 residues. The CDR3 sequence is CASSVGGEETQYF. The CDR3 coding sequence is TGTGCCAGCAGCGTAGGAGGGGAAGAGACCCAGTACTTC.

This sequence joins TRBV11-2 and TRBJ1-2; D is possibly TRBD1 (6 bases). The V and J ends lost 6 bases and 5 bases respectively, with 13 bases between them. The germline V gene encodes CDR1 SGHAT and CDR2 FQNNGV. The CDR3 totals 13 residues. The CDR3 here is CASSAGEGYGYTF. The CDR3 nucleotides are TGTGCCAGCAGTGCAGGGGAAGGGTATGGCTACACCTTC.

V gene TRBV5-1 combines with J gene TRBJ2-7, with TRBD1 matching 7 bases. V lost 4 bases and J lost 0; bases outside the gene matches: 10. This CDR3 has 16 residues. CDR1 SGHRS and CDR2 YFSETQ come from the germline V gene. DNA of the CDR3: TGCGCCAGCAGCCTTGGTCTGGGACAGACCTCCTACGAGCAGTACTTC. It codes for CASSLGLGQTSYEQYF.

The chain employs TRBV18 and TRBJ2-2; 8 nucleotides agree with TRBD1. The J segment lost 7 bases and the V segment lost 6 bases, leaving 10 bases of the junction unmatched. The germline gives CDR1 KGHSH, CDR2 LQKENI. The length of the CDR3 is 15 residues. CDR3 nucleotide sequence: TGTGCCAGCTCCCAAGGACAGGGAAAAGGCGGGGAGCTGTTTTTT. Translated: CASSQGQGKGGELFF. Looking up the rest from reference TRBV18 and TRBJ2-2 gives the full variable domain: NAGVMQNPRHLVRRRGQEARLRCSPMKGHSHVYWYRQLPEEGLKFMVYLQKENIIDESGMPKERFSAEFPKEGPSILRIQQVVRGDSAAYFCASSQGQGKGGELFFGEGSRLTVL.

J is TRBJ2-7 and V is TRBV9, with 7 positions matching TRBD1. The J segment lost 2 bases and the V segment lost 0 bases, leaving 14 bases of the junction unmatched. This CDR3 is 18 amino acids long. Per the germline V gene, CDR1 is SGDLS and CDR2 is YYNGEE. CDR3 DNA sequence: TGTGCCAGCAGCGTAGAGGGTCAGGGGGTCCGTCCCCCCTACGAGCAGTACTTC. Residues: CASSVEGQGVRPPYEQYF.